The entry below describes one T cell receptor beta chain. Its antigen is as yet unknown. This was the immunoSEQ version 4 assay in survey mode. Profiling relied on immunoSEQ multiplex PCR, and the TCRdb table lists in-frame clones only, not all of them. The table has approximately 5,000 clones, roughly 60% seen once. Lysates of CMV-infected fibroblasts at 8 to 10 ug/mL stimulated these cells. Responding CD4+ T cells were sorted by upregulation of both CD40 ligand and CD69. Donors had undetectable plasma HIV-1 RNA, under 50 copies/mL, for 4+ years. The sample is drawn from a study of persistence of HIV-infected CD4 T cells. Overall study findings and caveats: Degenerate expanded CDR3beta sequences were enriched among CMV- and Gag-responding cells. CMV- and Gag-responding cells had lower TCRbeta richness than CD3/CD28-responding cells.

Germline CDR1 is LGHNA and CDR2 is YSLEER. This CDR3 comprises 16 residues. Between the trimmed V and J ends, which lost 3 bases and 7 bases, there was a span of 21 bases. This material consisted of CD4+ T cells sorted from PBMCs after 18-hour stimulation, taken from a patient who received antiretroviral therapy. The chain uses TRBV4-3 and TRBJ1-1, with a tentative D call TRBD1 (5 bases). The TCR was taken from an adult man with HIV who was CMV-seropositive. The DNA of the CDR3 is TGCGCCAGCAGCCAGACATGGACGCAGGTAAGGGGTGAAGCTTTCTTT. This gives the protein CASSQTWTQVRGEAFF.